The TCR beta chain under discussion was sequenced for a study of blood T cell repertoires in COVID-19. Overall study context: The analysed material was cDNA or gDNA that came from T cells, B-cell-depleted T cells, or PBMCs.

The CDR3 consists of 16 residues. In the authors' workflow: Scientists estimated how many nucleated cells there were by amplifying reference gene primers. The method was immunoSEQ multiplex PCR; TCRdb's version includes in-frame clones alone and lacks a portion of them. The V and J calls and clone size are taken from that table; D and trimming were inferred from the DNA. The sample has fewer than 150,000 clones, approximately 80% seen once. The sample was peripheral blood. The receptor was derived from a human donor in a cohort sampled during active COVID-19. The rearrangement uses TRBV21-1 and TRBJ2-5; the table's D call, TRBD1, has no DNA check behind it. TRBV21-1 is a documented pseudogene. For the CDR3, the DNA is TGTGCCAGCAGCAAATCTTACCGGGACACAGAAGAGACCCAGTACTTC. The encoded protein is CASSKSYRDTEETQYF.